This T cell receptor delta chain stems from a study of γδ T cells in repeated Plasmodium falciparum infection. The CDR3 is made up of 15 amino acids. Germline values: CDR1 GEAIGNYY, CDR2 EKD. The study, taken as a whole, reports: Vgamma9/Vdelta2+ repertoires stayed stably polyclonal over time and infection.

This clone turned up a few times. Its antigen is currently unknown. A far larger clone lies a single base away; this is likely a read error. TCRdb reanalyzed the multiplex PCR reads using CATT. The sample lists more than 70,000 delta-chain clones, 0.9% to 1% occurring once. Flow sorting of PBMC yielded separate Vgamma9/Vdelta2+ and Vdelta2-negative gammadelta T cell populations for bulk repertoire analysis. The J gene went uncalled, whereas the V gene is TRDV2; the D call of TRDD3 is as the table states it, not checked on the DNA. Sequenced: gamma-delta T cells from blood. The receptor comes from a pool of human donors (malaria-infected and uninfected, not separated). This CDR3 is CACDTRGAYTDKLIF. The CDR3 nucleotides read TGTGCCTGTGACACCCGGGGAGCGTACACCGATAAGCTCATCTTT.